A selection of T cell receptor beta chains follows, all from one sample in a study of identical twins. TCRdb reprocessed the 5' RACE reads with MiXCR, giving one entry per CDR3 protein. The data hold some 440,000 distinct CDR3 sequences, with roughly 24% observed a single time. A further study also used this sample, focusing on T cells expressing NK-cell markers.

Sequencing was done on a sample of CD4+ T cells sorted from blood. The receptors derive from a young woman in good health. Both conserved end residues are part of each CDR3. Fields, in order: V gene, clone size, J gene, D gene, CDR3 protein, CDR3 DNA. A D gene is named only where the DNA matches it firmly. Where a row states a size, it is once, few, many or the class of an expanded clone; other rows omit it.

v_call: TRBV20-1; clone_size: few; j_call: TRBJ1-1; d_call: TRBD1; cdr3_aa: CSAEDRSYEAFF; cdr3_nt: TGCAGTGCCGAGGACAGGTCTTATGAAGCTTTCTTT
v_call: TRBV5-8; clone_size: few; j_call: TRBJ2-7; d_call: NA; cdr3_aa: CASSHNRDYEQYF; cdr3_nt: TGTGCCAGCAGCCATAATAGGGACTACGAGCAGTACTTC
v_call: TRBV6-2/TRBV6-3; clone_size: NA; j_call: TRBJ2-1; d_call: TRBD2; cdr3_aa: CASSYWASGSGGPSSYNEQFF; cdr3_nt: TGTGCCAGCAGTTATTGGGCCTCGGGGAGCGGGGGCCCTAGCTCCTACAATGAGCAGTTCTTC
v_call: TRBV5-1; clone_size: NA; j_call: TRBJ2-1; d_call: NA; cdr3_aa: CASSLGIGPGVDEQFF; cdr3_nt: TGCGCCAGCAGCTTGGGTATAGGCCCGGGGGTGGATGAGCAGTTCTTC
v_call: TRBV12-3/TRBV12-4; clone_size: many; j_call: TRBJ2-7; d_call: NA; cdr3_aa: CASSLAGGYEQYF; cdr3_nt: TGTGCCAGCAGTTTAGCGGGCGGGTACGAGCAGTACTTC
v_call: TRBV5-6; clone_size: few; j_call: TRBJ1-2; d_call: NA; cdr3_aa: CASALGGFPANYGYTF; cdr3_nt: TGTGCCAGCGCCCTAGGGGGATTCCCAGCTAACTATGGCTACACCTTC
v_call: TRBV3-1; clone_size: few; j_call: TRBJ2-3; d_call: NA; cdr3_aa: CASSQESEGPQYF; cdr3_nt: TGTGCCAGCAGCCAAGAGTCGGAGGGGCCGCAGTATTTT
v_call: TRBV9; clone_size: few; j_call: TRBJ2-7; d_call: TRBD2; cdr3_aa: CASSVDLAGVYEQYF; cdr3_nt: TGTGCCAGCAGCGTAGACCTAGCGGGGGTCTACGAGCAGTACTTC
v_call: TRBV12-3/TRBV12-4; clone_size: NA; j_call: TRBJ1-2; d_call: NA; cdr3_aa: CASSSEGGYTF; cdr3_nt: TGTGCCAGCAGCTCTGAGGGCGGCTACACCTTC
v_call: TRBV20-1; clone_size: few; j_call: TRBJ1-5; d_call: NA; cdr3_aa: CSARGGAGYGQPQHF; cdr3_nt: TGCAGTGCTAGAGGTGGGGCAGGGTATGGTCAGCCCCAGCATTTT
v_call: TRBV20-1; clone_size: few; j_call: TRBJ2-7; d_call: NA; cdr3_aa: CSARDNREYEQYF; cdr3_nt: TGCAGTGCTAGAGATAACAGGGAATACGAGCAGTACTTC
v_call: TRBV9; clone_size: NA; j_call: TRBJ1-6; d_call: TRBD1; cdr3_aa: CASSARPGQGSSPLHF; cdr3_nt: TGTGCCAGCAGCGCCCGCCCGGGACAGGGGAGTTCACCCCTCCACTTT
v_call: TRBV12-5; clone_size: NA; j_call: TRBJ1-2; d_call: NA; cdr3_aa: CASGVYGYTF; cdr3_nt: TGTGCTAGTGGTGTCTATGGCTACACCTTC
v_call: TRBV12-3/TRBV12-4; clone_size: few; j_call: TRBJ2-4; d_call: NA; cdr3_aa: CASTQANLKNIQYF; cdr3_nt: TGTGCCAGCACCCAGGCTAATCTAAAAAACATTCAGTACTTC
v_call: TRBV5-1; clone_size: NA; j_call: TRBJ2-1; d_call: TRBD2; cdr3_aa: CASSPPSGSFDEQFF; cdr3_nt: TGCGCCAGCAGCCCACCTAGCGGGAGTTTCGATGAGCAGTTCTTC
v_call: TRBV28; clone_size: NA; j_call: TRBJ2-5; d_call: TRBD1; cdr3_aa: CASSPDRGYFRAQYF; cdr3_nt: TGTGCCAGCAGTCCCGACAGGGGGTACTTCAGGGCCCAGTACTTC
v_call: TRBV9; clone_size: few; j_call: TRBJ2-5; d_call: TRBD2; cdr3_aa: CASSAGLAGVEETQYF; cdr3_nt: TGTGCCAGCAGCGCCGGGTTAGCGGGAGTAGAAGAGACCCAGTACTTC
v_call: TRBV7-2; clone_size: few; j_call: TRBJ2-1; d_call: NA; cdr3_aa: CASSLVAGAGDNEQFF; cdr3_nt: TGTGCCAGCAGCTTAGTCGCAGGGGCAGGGGACAATGAGCAGTTCTTC
v_call: TRBV19; clone_size: NA; j_call: TRBJ2-4; d_call: TRBD1; cdr3_aa: CASSIMGQGTKNIQYF; cdr3_nt: TGTGCCAGTAGTATTATGGGACAGGGAACCAAAAACATTCAGTACTTC
v_call: TRBV19; clone_size: NA; j_call: TRBJ2-3; d_call: NA; cdr3_aa: CASSTLRGSADTQYF; cdr3_nt: TGTGCCAGTAGTACCCTTCGGGGGAGCGCAGATACGCAGTATTTT
v_call: TRBV29-1; clone_size: many; j_call: TRBJ1-1; d_call: NA; cdr3_aa: CSVARAGTEAFF; cdr3_nt: TGCAGCGTCGCGAGGGCCGGCACTGAAGCTTTCTTT
v_call: TRBV3-1; clone_size: few; j_call: TRBJ2-1; d_call: NA; cdr3_aa: CASRNKPGGLALFF; cdr3_nt: TGTGCCAGCAGAAACAAACCGGGGGGCCTAGCGCTGTTCTTC
v_call: TRBV6-5; clone_size: NA; j_call: TRBJ2-5; d_call: NA; cdr3_aa: CASSYLTPPKTQYF; cdr3_nt: TGTGCCAGCAGTTACCTGACCCCGCCCAAGACCCAGTACTTC
v_call: TRBV12-3/TRBV12-4; clone_size: few; j_call: TRBJ2-2; d_call: NA; cdr3_aa: CASSRTTGQGELFF; cdr3_nt: TGTGCCAGCAGCCGAACGACGGGCCAGGGGGAGCTGTTTTTT
v_call: TRBV12-3/TRBV12-4; clone_size: NA; j_call: TRBJ2-3; d_call: NA; cdr3_aa: CASREGPGVIDTQYF; cdr3_nt: TGTGCCAGCAGAGAGGGACCGGGAGTCATAGATACGCAGTATTTT
v_call: TRBV7-7; clone_size: NA; j_call: TRBJ2-5; d_call: NA; cdr3_aa: CASSHGPQETQYF; cdr3_nt: TGTGCCAGCAGCCACGGGCCCCAAGAGACCCAGTACTTC
v_call: TRBV9; clone_size: few; j_call: TRBJ1-2; d_call: NA; cdr3_aa: CASSVTPGTVNGYTF; cdr3_nt: TGTGCCAGCAGCGTGACGCCGGGTACAGTAAATGGCTACACCTTC
v_call: TRBV29-1; clone_size: many; j_call: TRBJ2-5; d_call: NA; cdr3_aa: CSVVRQSHLRYF; cdr3_nt: TGCAGCGTTGTAAGACAGTCCCATTTGCGGTACTTC
v_call: TRBV6-2/TRBV6-3; clone_size: NA; j_call: TRBJ1-3; d_call: NA; cdr3_aa: CASRPSGPTGGNTIYF; cdr3_nt: TGTGCCAGCAGACCGTCAGGTCCGACGGGAGGAAACACCATATATTTT
v_call: TRBV12-3/TRBV12-4; clone_size: few; j_call: TRBJ1-2; d_call: NA; cdr3_aa: CASSSRPNRNYGYTF; cdr3_nt: TGTGCCAGCAGTTCACGACCCAACAGGAACTATGGCTACACCTTC
v_call: TRBV20-1; clone_size: NA; j_call: TRBJ1-1; d_call: NA; cdr3_aa: CSAPRATEAFF; cdr3_nt: TGCAGTGCCCCGCGGGCCACTGAAGCTTTCTTT
v_call: TRBV20-1; clone_size: few; j_call: TRBJ2-7; d_call: TRBD1; cdr3_aa: CSAITPRGQVWEQYF; cdr3_nt: TGCAGTGCTATTACCCCCAGGGGGCAGGTATGGGAGCAGTACTTC
v_call: TRBV4-1; clone_size: NA; j_call: TRBJ2-1; d_call: TRBD2; cdr3_aa: CASSRPAGGTNEQFF; cdr3_nt: TGCGCCAGCAGTCGACCAGCGGGGGGCACCAATGAGCAGTTCTTC
v_call: TRBV10-3; clone_size: NA; j_call: TRBJ2-1; d_call: NA; cdr3_aa: CAISPDGSGKFF; cdr3_nt: TGTGCCATCAGCCCTGACGGGAGTGGGAAGTTCTTC
v_call: TRBV5-1; clone_size: few; j_call: TRBJ1-1; d_call: NA; cdr3_aa: CASNEIGTEAFF; cdr3_nt: TGCGCCAGTAACGAAATCGGTACTGAAGCTTTCTTT
v_call: TRBV24-1; clone_size: once; j_call: TRBJ2-1; d_call: NA; cdr3_aa: CATSAGDTYNEQFF; cdr3_nt: TGTGCCACCAGTGCCGGAGATACCTACAATGAGCAGTTCTTC
v_call: TRBV7-2; clone_size: NA; j_call: TRBJ1-1; d_call: NA; cdr3_aa: CASSPPAGNTEAFF; cdr3_nt: TGTGCCAGCAGCCCCCCCGCTGGGAACACTGAAGCTTTCTTT